This T cell receptor (beta chain) was profiled in a study of CD8 T cells in ankylosing spondylitis. The study's findings and limits: Earlier studies detected some motif variants in reactive arthritis synovial fluid and blood. Reportedly, matched ankylosing spondylitis synovial fluid was significantly enriched for disease-linked clones. A TCR beta motif of roughly 8 highly homologous variants appeared characteristic of ankylosing spondylitis blood.

This clonotype showed up many times. Its target is unknown. V lost 6 bases and J lost 4, with 6 bases in between. Germline values: CDR1 SQVTM, CDR2 ANQGSEA. The CDR3 runs to 10 residues. For TCR beta, libraries came from quantitative 5'-RACE with molecular barcodes. TCRdb re-derived calls from the 5' RACE reads in MiXCR, one entry per CDR3 protein. The profile shows roughly 250,000 distinct CDR3 sequences, under 12% of them singletons. This chain connects TRBV29-1 to TRBJ1-1; D is possibly TRBD1 (5 bases). The origin of this receptor is a male donor with ankylosing spondylitis or in good health (not recorded which). The sample consisted of blood, either unsorted or a sorted T cell fraction (not recorded which). Here the CDR3 reads CSVQGTEAFF. The DNA of the CDR3 is TGCAGCGTGCAGGGCACTGAAGCTTTCTTT. The entire variable domain, with the rest obtained from reference TRBV29-1 and TRBJ1-1, is as follows: SAVISQKPSRDICQRGTSLTIQCQVDSQVTMMFWYRQQPGQSLTLIATANQGSEATYESGFVIDKFPISRPNLTFSTLTVSNMSPEDSSIYLCSVQGTEAFFGQGTRLTVV.